This paragraph reports one TCR beta chain. This clonotype was recorded at least ten times. It lacks a known antigen. The record has no base qualities; no much larger clone is one base away. This sample is drawn from a study of T cells in Graves' hyperthyroidism and ophthalmopathy (dated by TCRdb to about 2019). As for the study more broadly: Peripheral blood samples were taken at the time of initial diagnosis, prior to any treatment. TCR V-J signatures able to tell the groups apart were searched for in a discovery cohort of 100 patients, of whom 40 to 45 had Graves' ophthalmopathy and roughly 59 had stable Graves' hyperthyroidism. Prospective prediction of ophthalmopathy was tested in an independent validation cohort consisting of roughly 20 hyperthyroidism patients and 17 patients who later progressed to ophthalmopathy. The 100 discovery patients were randomly split 7:3 into training and test sets. The study also compared thyroid tissue and blood T-cell repertoires from five or six Graves' hyperthyroidism patients. Once sampling was done, hyperthyroidism patients were given methimazole at a starting dose of 30 mg daily, whereas ophthalmopathy patients were given high-dose intravenous methylprednisolone. According to the paper, TCR Vbeta CDR3 sequencing was carried out on about 140 peripheral blood samples, which came from under 50 ophthalmopathy, 80 or so hyperthyroidism and about 17 progressor patients. Overall study outcomes, separate from this receptor: Ophthalmopathy was separated from stable hyperthyroidism by a 13 V-J signature model, with roughly 88% sensitivity and approximately 81% specificity obtained in cross-validation and 80%/75% obtained in testing. In validation, progression to ophthalmopathy was predicted by the model with nearly 71% sensitivity and nearly 75% specificity, a median of approximately 7.1 months before onset. Sample size was not statistically predetermined, and blinding of investigators to group allocation was not performed. Most expanded thyroid clonotypes (frequency above 0.001) were also detected in blood, a finding suggesting that blood repertoires may reflect thyroid immune responses.

For CDR1 and CDR2, the germline V gene lists MNHNS and SASEGT. V loses 4 bases of germline sequence and J loses 10 bases, and the interval between the two ends is 8 bases. The CDR3 holds 11 amino acids from the cysteine to the phenylalanine. Only the CDR3 DNA is retained, 33 bases long and in frame from the first base. Ophthalmopathy patients had moderately to severely active disease, with a Clinical Activity Score of 3 or more, a NOSPECS grade of 4 or more, and a disease duration of less than 3 months. Exclusion was applied to patients with uncontrolled infections, other autoimmune diseases, pregnancy or lactation. Clinical symptoms, serum thyroxine and TRAb, thyroid ultrasound, and orbital computed tomography formed the basis for the diagnoses. PBMCs were separated from approximately 10 ml of fresh peripheral blood using Ficoll-Paque density gradient centrifugation. Total RNA was extracted with Trizol reagent, and quality was checked on an Agilent 2100 Bioanalyzer.

Amplification of TCR beta CDR3 regions was carried out from RNA transcripts. The TCR CDR3 was subjected to a first round of RT-PCR using the HTBI primer set and the Qiagen OneStep RT-PCR kit. A second multiplex PCR round built the libraries, followed by size selection and purification. Libraries were sequenced paired-end with 100 bp reads on an Illumina HiSeq2000. Regarding the original processing steps: SOAPnuke was used to process the raw data, with reads discarded if the reads contained adapters or uncalled bases, had a mean Phred below 15, or lacked an exact constant-primer or identifier match. High-quality paired reads were merged using COPE v1.2.5, and each unique nucleotide sequence was defined as a clonotype. Clonotypes were aligned to IMGT TRBV, TRBD and TRBJ reference segments using MiTCR v1.1. Only V-J combinations with frequency above 0.0001, covering approximately 99% of repertoires, were analysed. The TCS score was defined as F50 (clonal expansion) divided by E x V (chaos), with BLOSUM62-based TCRdist calculated between CDR3 peptides within each V-J. Welch's t-statistics and random forest reduced 500 to 550 V-J features to about 13, which were used in a naive Bayes classifier (R e1071). In TCRdb, the public reads were trimmed at Q25 with fastp and aligned with MiXCR, with productive beta chains retained. CDR3 protein sequences are deduplicated, and each keeps its most common genes and DNA. These V and J calls derive from TCRdb rather than the authors' analysis. This sample gives about 600,000 distinct CDR3 sequences in total; 13% to 15% of them show up just once. The ten largest clones take up roughly 6.9% of the sample.

Sequenced material: blood. This sequence uses TRBV6-1 and TRBJ2-1, with an unclear D gene assignment. This clonotype was sampled from a woman under 30 with Graves' ophthalmopathy. CDR3 region: CASSVGWEQFF. The sequenced DNA is TGTGCCAGCAGTGTAGGTTGGGAGCAGTTCTTC.